The following is a TCR beta chain sequence with its context. Antigen: not known. The J segment lost 4 bases and the V segment lost 1 base, leaving 11 bases of the junction unmatched. This CDR3 is 17 amino acids long. Germline V CDR1 and CDR2: SGHRS, YFSETQ. Repertoires were generated with immunoSEQ multiplex PCR, while TCRdb's copy carries only in-frame clones and drops some. In the table there are under 100,000 clones, roughly 90% of which are singletons. This entry comes from a study of identifying expanded T cells in peripheral blood. Study observations and caveats: Variance in clone template counts between approximately two-week samples significantly increased with total template count across all healthy donors.

Sequencing input: blood. This TCR came from a person between 18 and 75 years old in good health. The V and J genes are TRBV5-1 and TRBJ2-3; 8 bases map to TRBD1. In DNA, the CDR3 is TGCGCCAGCAGCTTGCGATTGGCGGCAGGGGGCGCAGATACGCAGTATTTT. This sequence encodes CASSLRLAAGGADTQYF.